Shown below are 20 T cell receptor beta chains from a single sample sequenced in a study of shared clonotypes between healthy human individuals. The assay was immunoSEQ multiplex PCR, and TCRdb's table has in-frame clones only and misses some. The sample has about 490,000 clones, 76% seen once; the top ten hold 10% to 15%. The sequenced sample was PBMCs. The receptors here all came from a woman aged 40 to 50 in good health. Some clones in this sample may be carry-over from other donors' samples.

The chain combines TRBV4-1 with TRBJ2-7, with 13 positions matching TRBD2. This CDR3 comprises 18 residues. V lost 1 base to trimming and J lost 3 bases; unmatched junction nucleotides: 9. Germline assignment: CDR1 MGHRA and CDR2 YSYEKL. The CDR3 DNA reads TGCGCCAGCAGCCAAGGACTAGCGGGAGGCCCTTCGGGCTACGAGCAGTACTTC. Residues: CASSQGLAGGPSGYEQYF.

To note about this clone: A read error is the likely source, as a far larger clone sits one nucleotide away. This chain connects TRBV2 to TRBJ1-1; D may be TRBD1 (6 bases). Germline values: CDR1 SNHLY, CDR2 FYNNEI. The CDR3 is 12 residues long. The CDR3 DNA follows: TGTGCAGCCGGGTGGGGGCCCACTGAAGCTTTCTTT. It is translated as CAAGWGPTEAFF.

In its sample, this clone was seen many times. The V gene is TRBV2, the J gene TRBJ2-2; unclear D gene. CDR1 SNHLY and CDR2 FYNNEI come from the germline V gene. The CDR3 is made up of 11 amino acids. V dropped 6 bases and J dropped 7 bases, with 6 bases sitting between them. The chain's CDR3 is CASSLNGELFF. CDR3 in DNA: TGTGCCAGCAGCCTTAACGGGGAGCTGTTTTTT.

The J gene is TRBJ2-4, the V gene TRBV19; D remains ambiguous. Trimming took off 7 bases at V and 0 bases at J, with 10 bases between the two ends. Per the germline V gene, CDR1 is LNHDA and CDR2 is SQIVND (reference sequence). The CDR3 has 14 amino acids. The CDR3 region has the DNA TGTGCCAGTAAGCCCAGGCTAGCCAAAAACATTCAGTACTTC. Encoded protein: CASKPRLAKNIQYF.

This clone was counted between two and nine times. This chain uses TRBV11-1 with TRBJ2-1; 8 positions match TRBD1. The CDR3 runs 15 residues. In germline, CDR1 is SGHAT, CDR2 FQDESV (reference sequence). Germline trimming cut 3 bases from V and 3 bases from J; bases unmatched to any gene: 4. CDR3 protein: CASSLRQGFYNEQFF. CDR3 sequence (DNA): TGTGCCAGCAGCTTGAGACAGGGGTTCTACAATGAGCAGTTCTTC.

This sequence joins TRBV6-5 and TRBJ2-2; 8 nucleotides agree with TRBD1. Trimming cost V 2 bases and J 2 bases; bases outside gene matches: 4. CDR3 length equals 16 residues. The germline V gene has CDR1 MNHEY and CDR2 SVGAGI. CDR3 sequence: CASSYGDRFNTGELFF. Here the CDR3 DNA reads TGTGCCAGCAGTTACGGGGACAGGTTCAACACCGGGGAGCTGTTTTTT.

This chain links TRBV11-2 with TRBJ2-3; no reliable D call. Per the germline V gene, CDR1 is SGHAT and CDR2 is FQNNGV. V was cut by 1 base and J by 0 bases, with 8 bases left in between. This CDR3 is built from 15 residues. The DNA of the CDR3 is TGTGCCAGCAGCTTAGTTGCGAGTAGCACAGATACGCAGTATTTT. Translation: CASSLVASSTDTQYF.

V gene TRBV5-1 combines with J gene TRBJ2-3; D possibly corresponds to TRBD1 (6 bases). Trimming pared 5 bases from V and 0 bases from J, leaving 13 bases between. Germline V CDR1 and CDR2: SGHRS, YFSETQ. The CDR3 is 15 amino acids. CDR3 sequence (DNA): TGCGCCAGCAGAGCCGGGACACCCAGCACAGATACGCAGTATTTT. This gives the protein CASRAGTPSTDTQYF.

The rearrangement joins TRBV10-3 to TRBJ1-5, with D possibly matching TRBD1 (6 bases). Germline V gene sequence: CDR1 ENHRY, CDR2 SYGVKD. The CDR3 runs 14 residues. Trimming cost V 7 bases and J 0 bases, with 10 bases left between them. The CDR3 spells CAIKKQGSNQPQHF. CDR3 nucleotides: TGTGCCATCAAAAAACAGGGTAGCAATCAGCCCCAGCATTTT.

This clone was seen a single time. The chain combines TRBV27 with TRBJ2-4; maybe TRBD1 (5 bases). The germline V and J ends were trimmed by 0 bases and 8 bases, with 11 bases remaining between them. Germline loops: CDR1 MNHEY, CDR2 SMNVEV (reference sequence). CDR3 size: 14 residues. The chain's CDR3 is CASSLSRVAHIQYF. The CDR3 bases are TGTGCCAGCAGTTTATCCAGGGTTGCACACATTCAGTACTTC.

This sequence joins TRBV6-4 and TRBJ1-4, with TRBD1 matching over 9 bases. Germline assignment: CDR1 MRHNA and CDR2 SNTAGT. V shed 4 bases and J 7 bases; nucleotides not matched to a gene: 1. This CDR3 spans 13 amino acids. CDR3 bases: TGTGCCAGCAGTGTGGACAGGGGTGAAAAACTGTTTTTT. Translated: CASSVDRGEKLFF.

Remarks on this clone: This same CDR3 is encoded by further DNA sequences in the sample. The V and J genes are TRBV20-1 and TRBJ1-2; D unclear. Between the trimmed V and J ends, which lost 5 bases and 2 bases, there was a span of 6 bases. The germline V gene encodes CDR1 DFQATT and CDR2 SNEGSKA (reference sequence). The CDR3 runs to 11 residues. The CDR3 loop is CSAVINYGYTF. The CDR3 DNA reads as TGCAGTGCTGTAATCAACTATGGCTACACCTTC.

The chain combines TRBV30 with TRBJ2-4; no clear D gene. Germline CDR1 reads GTSNPN; CDR2 reads SVGIG (reference sequence). V lost 1 base and J 1 base, leaving 8 bases between the germline ends. The CDR3 totals 14 residues. The CDR3 sequence is CAWSGARAKNIQYF. In DNA form, the CDR3 reads TGTGCCTGGAGTGGGGCCAGGGCCAAAAACATTCAGTACTTC.

The gene calls are TRBV19 and TRBJ2-2; TRBD2 might be the D (6 bases). This CDR3 is built from 15 residues. CDR1 LNHDA and CDR2 SQIVND come from the germline V gene (reference sequence). V shed 7 bases and J shed 0 bases, with 12 bases lying between them. CDR3 DNA sequence: TGTGCCAGTACCTATAGCGGCGCGAACACCGGGGAGCTGTTTTTT. Translation: CASTYSGANTGELFF.

The V and J genes are TRBV10-3 and TRBJ1-1; 9 nucleotides align to TRBD1. Germline trimming cut 3 bases from V and 0 bases from J; bases unmatched to any gene: 5. The CDR3 has 16 amino acids. Germline V gives CDR1 ENHRY, CDR2 SYGVKD. The DNA for the CDR3 is TGTGCCATCAGTGAACCCGGGACAGGGCTGAACACTGAAGCTTTCTTT. Translating gives CAISEPGTGLNTEAFF.

As concerns this clone: Because it lacks the conserved phenylalanine or tryptophan at the end, this CDR3 is likely a read error. The limits of the CDR3 on the DNA are not certain, so only TCRdb's listed CDR3 is given. This chain's CDR3 is CASSLVRAGT. The V call is TRBV11-3, the J call TRBJ1-3. Germline-derived CDR1 and CDR2 are SGHNT and YENEEA. The CDR3 is 10 amino acids in total, end residues counted.

The count of this clone is one. The chain combines TRBV19 with TRBJ1-1; D not resolved. V shed 6 bases and J shed 0 bases, with 8 bases lying between them. Germline-derived CDR1 and CDR2 are LNHDA and SQIVND (reference sequence). The CDR3 loop spans 13 amino acids. CDR3 DNA sequence: TGTGCCAGTAGGCAAACAGTGAACACTGAAGCTTTCTTT. Translated: CASRQTVNTEAFF.

J is TRBJ2-5 and V is TRBV5-1; TRBD1 is a possible D gene (5 bases). Gene TRBJ2-7 matches the end of the DNA better, so the J call may be wrong. The germline V gene has CDR1 SGHRS and CDR2 YFSETQ. This CDR3 is built from 13 residues. The DNA of the CDR3 is TGCGCCAGCAGTCCTGGGGCCACCTACGAGCAGTACTTC. Protein: CASSPGATYEQYF.

V gene TRBV7-2 combines with J gene TRBJ2-7; D gene ambiguous. Trimming cost V 5 bases and J 3 bases, with 8 bases left between them. There are 12 residues in the CDR3. The germline gives CDR1 SGHTA, CDR2 FQGNSA. CDR3 protein: CASSPHGYEQYF. CDR3 in DNA: TGTGCCAGCAGCCCCCACGGCTACGAGCAGTACTTC. The full variable domain, with the rest looked up from reference TRBV7-2 and TRBJ2-7, is GAGVSQSPSNKVTEKGKDVELRCDPISGHTALYWYRQSLGQGLEFLIYFQGNSAPDKSGLPSDRFSAERTGGSVSTLTIQRTQQEDSAVYLCASSPHGYEQYFGPGTRLTVT.

The CDR3 coding sequence is TGTGCCAGCAGTCTACTAGCGGGAGAGCAGTACTTC. As protein: CASSLLAGEQYF. The chain is built from TRBV6-6 and TRBJ2-7; 10 nucleotides match TRBD2. V shed 5 bases, J shed 7 bases, and the junction held 2 bases outside the gene matches. This CDR3 has 12 amino acids. Per the germline V gene, CDR1 is MNHNY and CDR2 is SVGAGI (reference sequence).